A single count supports the clone carrying this T cell receptor beta chain. Its antigen is not identified. These data come from a study of CD4 T cells in relation to SARS-CoV-2 and coronaviruses. CD4+ T cells from unexposed donors were obtained before the COVID-19 pandemic (2011-2018). CD4+ T cells were isolated from the cells after around 9 days of culture. CDR3 length equals 17 residues. V gave up 3 bases and J gave up 4 bases; unmatched junction bases: 11. Looked up from germline, CDR1 is SGHKS and CDR2 is YYEKEE (reference sequence). TCRdb's table, derived via immunoSEQ multiplex PCR, lists solely in-frame clones and lacks some. The data show some 16,000 clones, with 82% seen just once and 30% to 35% held by the top ten.

Material: CD4+ T cells from PBMCs, cultured in vitro. V and J are TRBV5-5 and TRBJ1-4, with 8 bases aligning to TRBD1. This receptor was taken from a human donor in good health. The CDR3 nucleotides read TGTGCCAGCAGCTCCGGACAGGGAGGACGGGGTAATGAAAAACTGTTTTTT. Its protein product is CASSSGQGGRGNEKLFF.